The rows below give T cell receptor beta chains drawn from one sample of a study of brain T cells in children with intractable seizures. Data came from immunoSEQ multiplex PCR; TCRdb stores just in-frame clones and leaves some out. Altogether hundreds of thousands of clones are present, nearly 95% being singletons, with the ten largest covering roughly 5.7%. Sample: peripheral blood, taken around 5 months after surgery. Source of these receptors: a boy less than two years old with tuberous sclerosis and intractable seizures. Both conserved end residues are part of each CDR3. Fields, in order: D gene, clone size, V gene, J gene, CDR3 DNA, CDR3 protein. D genes are given only for firm matches. Where a row states a size, it is once, few, many or the class of an expanded clone; other rows omit it.

D: .
size: .
V: TRBV7-3
J: TRBJ2-3
DNA: TGTGCCAGCGCAGGGGAAACAGATACGCAGTATTTT
CDR3: CASAGETDTQYF

D: .
size: .
V: TRBV28
J: TRBJ1-4
DNA: TGTGCCAGCAGTTTGGTCCGGGTCAATGAAAAACTGTTTTTT
CDR3: CASSLVRVNEKLFF

D: .
size: .
V: TRBV6-1
J: TRBJ1-5
DNA: TGTGCCAGCAGTGAACGGGTCAATCAGCCCCAGCATTTT
CDR3: CASSERVNQPQHF

D: .
size: .
V: TRBV5-4
J: TRBJ2-7
DNA: TGTGCCAGCAGCGACGGATCGAAATCCTTCGAGCAGTACTTC
CDR3: CASSDGSKSFEQYF

D: .
size: .
V: TRBV27
J: TRBJ2-2
DNA: TGTGCCAGCAGTTTTAGCGGGGAGCTGTTTTTT
CDR3: CASSFSGELFF

D: .
size: .
V: TRBV2
J: TRBJ2-7
DNA: TGTGCCAGCAGGATAGGGACGGCAATAGGCGAGCAGTACTTC
CDR3: CASRIGTAIGEQYF

D: .
size: .
V: TRBV7-3
J: TRBJ2-3
DNA: TGTGCCAGCAGCTTAAATCGCTATGCGAGCCAAAATCTCACAGATACGCAGTATTTT
CDR3: CASSLNRYASQNLTDTQYF

D: .
size: .
V: TRBV1
J: TRBJ1-5
DNA: TGCACCAGCAGCCGAACCAAGGGGGAGGGTCAGCCCCAGCATTTT
CDR3: CTSSRTKGEGQPQHF

D: .
size: few
V: TRBV18
J: TRBJ1-6
DNA: TGTGCCAGCTCAGACGAAAATTCACCCCTCCACTTT
CDR3: CASSDENSPLHF

D: TRBD2
size: .
V: TRBV27
J: TRBJ2-1
DNA: TGTGCCAGCACTACCTCGACTAGCGGACACTCCTACAATGAGCAGTTCTTC
CDR3: CASTTSTSGHSYNEQFF

D: TRBD2
size: .
V: TRBV5-4
J: TRBJ2-1
DNA: TGTGCCAGCAGCTCCCCGCGGCCCCCAACTAGCGCCGGCAATGAGCAGTTCTTC
CDR3: CASSSPRPPTSAGNEQFF

D: .
size: once
V: TRBV7-9
J: TRBJ1-1
DNA: TGTGCCAGCAGCCGGACGGACACTGAAGCTTTCTTT
CDR3: CASSRTDTEAFF

D: .
size: .
V: TRBV6-5
J: TRBJ2-7
DNA: TGTGCCAGCATGCCGGCAGGGGGGTACGAGCAGTACTTC
CDR3: CASMPAGGYEQYF

D: .
size: .
V: TRBV7-9
J: TRBJ1-2
DNA: TGTGCCAGCAGCTCCGGCCCTCCGGGGTATGGCTACACCTTC
CDR3: CASSSGPPGYGYTF

D: TRBD1
size: .
V: TRBV9
J: TRBJ1-1
DNA: TGTGCCAGCAGCGAGTGGGGGACAGGGGGCACTGAAGCTTTCTTT
CDR3: CASSEWGTGGTEAFF

D: TRBD1
size: .
V: TRBV5-5
J: TRBJ1-4
DNA: TGTGCCAGCAGCTCGGTACACAGGGGAACTAATGAAAAACTGTTTTTT
CDR3: CASSSVHRGTNEKLFF

D: TRBD2
size: .
V: TRBV4-2
J: TRBJ2-4
DNA: TGTGCCAGCAGCCCGCGACTACTAGCGGGGGTTGAAAGCATTCAGTACTTC
CDR3: CASSPRLLAGVESIQYF

D: .
size: .
V: TRBV3-1/TRBV3-2
J: TRBJ1-1
DNA: TGTGCCAGCAGCCAAGACGGGGAGACTGAAGCTTTCTTT
CDR3: CASSQDGETEAFF

D: .
size: few
V: TRBV6-1
J: TRBJ1-2
DNA: TGTGCCAGCAGTGAAGACCACCATAGGGACTATGGCTACACCTTC
CDR3: CASSEDHHRDYGYTF

D: .
size: .
V: TRBV19
J: TRBJ2-1
DNA: TGTGCCAGTAGTATACAGGCTGGGGACTACAATGAGCAGTTCTTC
CDR3: CASSIQAGDYNEQFF

D: .
size: .
V: TRBV19
J: TRBJ1-1
DNA: TGTGCCAGTAGTATAATTGGGGGGAACACTGAAGCTTTCTTT
CDR3: CASSIIGGNTEAFF

D: TRBD1
size: .
V: TRBV6-1
J: TRBJ1-2
DNA: TGTGCCAGCAGTGAACCGGGACAGGGGCGGGTCTATGGCTACACCTTC
CDR3: CASSEPGQGRVYGYTF

D: TRBD1
size: .
V: TRBV9
J: TRBJ1-2
DNA: TGTGCCAGCAGCACCGGGACAGGGGCCTTTAACTATGGCTACACCTTC
CDR3: CASSTGTGAFNYGYTF

D: TRBD2
size: .
V: TRBV3-1/TRBV3-2
J: TRBJ2-7
DNA: TGTGCCAGCAGCCAAGATTTGTTAGCGGGGGTACGTGAGCAGTACTTC
CDR3: CASSQDLLAGVREQYF

D: .
size: .
V: TRBV29-1
J: TRBJ2-7
DNA: TGCAGCGTTGACGCTGGGGTGGCAAACGAGCAGTACTTC
CDR3: CSVDAGVANEQYF

D: TRBD1
size: .
V: TRBV2
J: TRBJ1-5
DNA: TGTGCCAGCAGGGGGACAGGGCAGAATCAGCCCCAGCATTTT
CDR3: CASRGTGQNQPQHF

D: .
size: .
V: TRBV6-5
J: TRBJ1-3
DNA: TGTGCCACATGGGACGGGGCTTCACCTGGAAACACCATATATTTT
CDR3: CATWDGASPGNTIYF

D: .
size: .
V: TRBV11-3
J: TRBJ2-2
DNA: TGTGCCAGCAGCTTAGTCCCGGGAATCGGGGAGCTGTTTTTT
CDR3: CASSLVPGIGELFF

D: .
size: .
V: TRBV2
J: TRBJ1-2
DNA: TGTGCCACCGGGGGTATCGACAACTATGGCTACACCTTC
CDR3: CATGGIDNYGYTF

D: .
size: .
V: TRBV4-2
J: TRBJ2-3
DNA: TGTGCCAGCAGCCAAGAGGAGGGAAGGCAGACAGATACGCAGTATTTT
CDR3: CASSQEEGRQTDTQYF

D: .
size: .
V: TRBV9
J: TRBJ2-6
DNA: TGTGCCAGCAGCGGAATTAGGACTGGGGCCAACGTCCTGACTTTC
CDR3: CASSGIRTGANVLTF

D: TRBD1
size: once
V: TRBV4-1
J: TRBJ1-2
DNA: TGCGCCAGCAGCCAGACATTCCGGGACAGGGAACGCGGCTACACCTTC
CDR3: CASSQTFRDRERGYTF

D: .
size: .
V: TRBV9
J: TRBJ2-3
DNA: TGTGCCAGCAGCGTAGCCCCGACAGATACGCAGTATTTT
CDR3: CASSVAPTDTQYF

D: TRBD2
size: .
V: TRBV19
J: TRBJ2-7
DNA: TGTGCCAGTAGTATTTTAGCGGGAGGGTACTACGAGCAGTACTTC
CDR3: CASSILAGGYYEQYF

D: TRBD2
size: .
V: TRBV7-9
J: TRBJ2-1
DNA: TGTGCCAGTGGAAAGAGCGGGAGGCTCGATGAGCAGTTCTTC
CDR3: CASGKSGRLDEQFF

D: TRBD1
size: .
V: TRBV7-9
J: TRBJ1-1
DNA: TGTGCCAGCAGCTTAGGCGACAGGGACACTGAAGCTTTCTTT
CDR3: CASSLGDRDTEAFF

D: .
size: .
V: TRBV28
J: TRBJ2-3
DNA: TGTGCCAGCAGTTTAAACCCCGCGGCAGATACGCAGTATTTT
CDR3: CASSLNPAADTQYF

D: TRBD1
size: .
V: TRBV6-6
J: TRBJ1-5
DNA: TGTGCCAGCAGCCCTGACAGGGGCCATCAGCCCCAGCATTTT
CDR3: CASSPDRGHQPQHF

D: .
size: few
V: TRBV7-2
J: TRBJ1-3
DNA: TGTGCCAGCAGCTTGCGCAGGAACTCTGGAAACACCATATATTTT
CDR3: CASSLRRNSGNTIYF

D: .
size: .
V: TRBV5-6
J: TRBJ2-1
DNA: TGTGCCAGCAGCCTAGACGGGGGTGAGCAGTTCTTC
CDR3: CASSLDGGEQFF

D: TRBD1
size: .
V: TRBV29-1
J: TRBJ1-2
DNA: TGCAGCGTTGAGTGGACAGGGCAATCTTCCTACATCTATGGCTACACCTTC
CDR3: CSVEWTGQSSYIYGYTF

D: TRBD2
size: .
V: TRBV27
J: TRBJ2-1
DNA: TGTGCCAGCAGTTTATTACTAGCGGGAGACTACAATGAGCAGTTCTTC
CDR3: CASSLLLAGDYNEQFF

D: TRBD1
size: .
V: TRBV12-3/TRBV12-4
J: TRBJ1-1
DNA: TGTGCCAGCACCGACAGGGGGCGAGCTTTCTTT
CDR3: CASTDRGRAFF

D: .
size: .
V: TRBV25-1
J: TRBJ2-7
DNA: TGTGCCAGCAGTGGGAACGGATTTTACGAGCAGTACTTC
CDR3: CASSGNGFYEQYF